This T cell receptor (beta chain) was sequenced in a study of T cells after yellow fever vaccination. Overall study findings and caveats: Among primary-vaccination clones, most reappeared after the booster, at 96% for CD4 and 85% to 90% for CD8. Clonotypes appearing in both CD4 and CD8 compartments existed, and their share was small.

With V trimmed by 3 bases and J by 1 base, 4 bases remained unmatched. CDR3 length: 15 residues. CDR1 MNHEY and CDR2 SMNVEV come from the germline V gene (reference sequence). In TCRdb, the 5' RACE reads were re-called with MiXCR into one record per CDR3 protein. The sample contains more than 55,000 distinct CDR3 sequences, approximately 7.4% of which appear only once. The sample holds many counts of this clonotype. Its antigen is still unknown. This TCR was recovered from a man aged 25 to 45 who received the YFV17D yellow fever vaccine. The chain couples TRBV27 to TRBJ2-3; 7 bases match TRBD1. Sequencing was performed on CD8+ T cells sorted from PBMCs, taken 15 days after the yellow fever booster vaccination. As DNA, the CDR3 is TGTGCCAGCAGTTTCCCCGGGACAGGCACAGATACGCAGTATTTT. Amino acids: CASSFPGTGTDTQYF.